These 21 T cell receptor beta chains were sequenced from one sample in a study of blood T cell repertoires in COVID-19. Sequenced by immunoSEQ multiplex PCR; TCRdb stores in-frame clones only, minus some. In the table there are 300,000 to 400,000 clones, roughly 90% of which are singletons. The sequenced sample consisted of PBMCs or T cells enriched from blood (not recorded which). These receptors were obtained from a woman aged 25-40 years with acute COVID-19.

The chain recombines TRBV19 with TRBJ1-4; TRBD1 is a possible D gene (6 bases). There are 14 residues in the CDR3. With 6 bases removed from V and 7 bases from J, the gap between germline ends came to 15 bases. Germline CDR1 is LNHDA and CDR2 is SQIVND (reference sequence). CDR3 sequence: CASSVGGRVEKLFF. For the CDR3, the DNA is TGTGCCAGTAGCGTGGGGGGGCGCGTTGAAAAACTGTTTTTT.

The V and J genes are TRBV12-3 or TRBV12-4 and TRBJ1-1; D is possibly TRBD1 (5 bases). This CDR3 has 13 residues. The V end lost 7 bases, the J end lost 5 bases, and 14 bases lay between the germline ends. The DNA of the CDR3 is TGTGCCAGCACTCGAAACCAGGGAACTGAAGCTTTCTTT. Encoded protein: CASTRNQGTEAFF.

This clone appeared a few times. This sequence joins TRBV3-1 (or the pseudogene TRBV3-2) and TRBJ2-7; D might be TRBD1 (6 bases). Trimming removed 4 bases at V and 3 bases at J, with 13 bases between. CDR3 length equals 14 residues. Germline lookup yields CDR1 LGHDT and CDR2 YNNKEL (reference sequence). CDR3: CASSLSRGSYEQYF. In nucleotides, the CDR3 is TGTGCCAGCAGCCTTTCCAGGGGTAGCTACGAGCAGTACTTC.

Here the CDR3 reads CASSPGQGTQAFF. The CDR3 nucleotides are TGTGCCAGCTCACCGGGACAGGGAACACAAGCTTTCTTT. V usage is TRBV2 and J usage is TRBJ1-1; 9 bases fit TRBD1. This CDR3 is 13 amino acids long. With V trimmed by 8 bases and J by 9 bases, 10 bases remained unmatched. CDR1 and CDR2 (germline): SNHLY, FYNNEI.

V usage is TRBV9 and J usage is TRBJ2-5; TRBD2 is a possible D gene (5 bases). Deletions cut 7 bases from V and 1 base from J, with 14 bases between. The CDR3 length is 14 residues. The germline gives CDR1 SGDLS, CDR2 YYNGEE. Here the CDR3 DNA reads TGTGCCAGCGGAGGAGGACGGCCCCAAGAGACCCAGTACTTC. It encodes CASGGGRPQETQYF. Supplemented by reference TRBV9 and TRBJ2-5, the full variable domain reads DSGVTQTPKHLITATGQRVTLRCSPRSGDLSVYWYQQSLDQGLQFLIQYYNGEERAKGNILERFSAQQFPDLHSELNLSSLELGDSALYFCASGGGRPQETQYFGPGTRLLVL.

This clone has only one observation. V usage is TRBV7-8 and J usage is TRBJ2-7; D ambiguous. Germline V gene data show CDR1 as SGHVS and CDR2 as FQNEAQ. The CDR3 totals 15 residues. The V and J ends lost 5 bases and 2 bases respectively, with 16 bases between them. The CDR3 region is CASSIKVGEAYEQYF. In DNA, the CDR3 is TGTGCCAGCAGCATCAAGGTCGGAGAAGCCTACGAGCAGTACTTC.

This chain uses TRBV14 with TRBJ1-2; D call uncertain. Germline CDR1 is SGHDN and CDR2 is FVKESK. V lost 2 bases, J lost 8 bases, and 12 bases lay in between. The CDR3 has 13 residues. The DNA of the CDR3 is TGTGCCAGCAGCCAATTTTTTACGGGGGGCTACACCTTC. Translation gives CASSQFFTGGYTF.

In its sample, this clone was seen a few times. The chain employs TRBV2 and TRBJ2-1, with 9 bases matching TRBD2. The V and J ends lost 4 bases and 7 bases, in that order; junction bases with no gene match: 8. Per germline, CDR1 SNHLY and CDR2 FYNNEI. The length of the CDR3 is 15 residues. The CDR3 loop reads CASSGLGTSWNEQFF. The CDR3 DNA sequence: TGTGCCAGCAGTGGACTAGGGACTAGCTGGAATGAGCAGTTCTTC. The full variable domain, completed using reference TRBV2 and TRBJ2-1, is EPEVTQTPSHQVTQMGQEVILRCVPISNHLYFYWYRQILGQKVEFLVSFYNNEISEKSEIFDDQFSVERPDGSNFTLKIRSTKLEDSAMYFCASSGLGTSWNEQFFGPGTRLTVL.

The chain is built from TRBV5-1 and TRBJ2-2; 8 nucleotides line up with TRBD2. V lost 1 base, J lost 7 bases, and 9 bases stayed unmatched. The CDR3 has 16 amino acids. Germline CDR1 and CDR2: SGHRS and YFSETQ. CDR3 loop: CASSLLGTRDVGELFF. CDR3 nucleotide sequence: TGCGCCAGCAGCTTGCTCGGGACTAGAGACGTCGGGGAGCTGTTTTTT.

J is TRBJ2-5 and V is TRBV5-1; 12 positions match TRBD1. The CDR3 extends over 17 amino acids. J lost 2 bases, V lost 0 bases, and 5 bases had no gene match. Germline CDR1 SGHRS, CDR2 YFSETQ. The CDR3 reads CASSLAPGQGAQETQYF. In DNA form, the CDR3 reads TGCGCCAGCAGCTTGGCCCCGGGACAGGGGGCACAAGAGACCCAGTACTTC.

The rearrangement joins TRBV6-1 to TRBJ2-3, with D possibly TRBD2 on 6 matching bases. The V gene lost 2 bases and the J gene lost 4 bases, with 13 bases spanning the gap. Germline CDR1 reads MNHNS; CDR2 reads SASEGT. The CDR3 sequence is 15 residues long. CDR3 region: CASSESRSGADTQYF. CDR3 sequence (DNA): TGTGCCAGCAGTGAATCCAGGTCGGGAGCAGATACGCAGTATTTT.

The rearrangement links TRBV7-9 to TRBJ2-3; maybe TRBD1 (6 bases). CDR1 and CDR2 from the germline V gene are SEHNR and FQNEAQ (reference sequence). CDR3 size: 15 residues. Between the trimmed V and J ends, which lost 2 bases and 5 bases, there was a span of 14 bases. The CDR3 is CASSLIQGKLDTQYF. The DNA of the CDR3 is TGTGCCAGCAGCTTAATACAGGGAAAATTAGATACGCAGTATTTT.

This clone appeared once. The rearrangement joins TRBV29-1 to TRBJ1-5; 8 nucleotides line up with TRBD1. V dropped 6 bases and J dropped 4; count of bases not matched to a gene: 5. The CDR3 consists of 13 residues. Per the germline V gene, CDR1 is SQVTM and CDR2 is ANQGSEA. Here the CDR3 DNA reads TGCAGCGTGGGACAGGACATTAATCAGCCCCAGCATTTT. The encoded protein is CSVGQDINQPQHF.

This chain connects TRBV9 to TRBJ2-7, with TRBD1 matching 10 bases. The germline V gene encodes CDR1 SGDLS and CDR2 YYNGEE. After removal of 3 bases from V and 3 bases from J, the junction contained 6 bases not matched to a gene. The CDR3 consists of 15 residues. This chain's CDR3 is CASSAWDRGYYEQYF. Written as DNA, the CDR3 is TGTGCCAGCAGCGCATGGGACAGGGGATACTACGAGCAGTACTTC.

This clone was recorded a few times. The chain links TRBV7-6 to TRBJ2-2; 7 positions match TRBD2. Germline values: CDR1 SGHVS, CDR2 FNYEAQ. Trimming cost V 4 bases and J 4 bases; bases outside gene matches: 9. This CDR3 is 16 amino acids long. CDR3 nucleotides: TGTGCCAGCAGCTCTAGTAGGACTAGATTCACCGGGGAGCTGTTTTTT. It is translated as CASSSSRTRFTGELFF.

The chain has TRBV10-3 and TRBJ2-7; 8 nucleotides match TRBD2. The V segment lost 2 bases and the J segment 1 base; nucleotides outside the gene matches: 7. The CDR3 runs to 16 residues. Looked up from germline, CDR1 is ENHRY and CDR2 is SYGVKD. CDR3 nucleotides: TGTGCCATCAGTGAGGGTACAGCGGGGGTATCCTACGAGCAGTACTTC. Its protein product is CAISEGTAGVSYEQYF.

This clone appeared once. The V and J genes are TRBV25-1 and TRBJ1-2; D remains unclear. CDR3 length equals 17 residues. V was pared by 6 bases and J by 5 bases, with 25 bases between. Germline CDR1 MGHDK, CDR2 SYGVNS. This chain's CDR3 is CASSPPFDGRSRYGYTF. The CDR3 DNA reads as TGTGCCAGCAGCCCACCCTTCGACGGGAGGTCTAGGTATGGCTACACCTTC.

This clone showed up just once. V usage is TRBV6-4 and J usage is TRBJ1-5, with 7 bases lining up with TRBD1. The junction had 7 bases not matched to a gene; V was cut back by 6 bases and J by 5 bases. The CDR3 has 14 residues. Germline V lookup: CDR1 MRHNA, CDR2 SNTAGT. Written as DNA, the CDR3 is TGTGCCAGCAGGGTAAAGGGGGCGGATCAGCCCCAGCATTTT. Translation gives CASRVKGADQPQHF.

The sample holds a few counts of this clone. The chain recombines TRBV5-5 with TRBJ1-2, with 9 bases identical to TRBD1. V lost 2 bases, J lost 4 bases, and 3 bases stayed unmatched. This CDR3 comprises 14 residues. Germline V CDR1 and CDR2: SGHKS, YYEKEE (reference sequence). CDR3: CASSLGQGLYGYTF. Here the CDR3 DNA reads TGTGCCAGCAGCTTAGGACAGGGGCTCTATGGCTACACCTTC.

The chain uses TRBV5-5 and TRBJ1-1; no firm D call. This CDR3 comprises 13 residues. The V gene's germline CDR1 is SGHKS and CDR2 YYEKEE (reference sequence). The V end was cut by 4 bases, the J end by 8 bases, with 15 bases between. This CDR3 is CASSPDTFTEAFF. In nucleotides, the CDR3 is TGTGCCAGCAGCCCAGACACTTTTACGGAAGCTTTCTTT.

The V gene is TRBV19, the J gene TRBJ2-1; D is ambiguous. V lost 1 base and J lost 2, with 15 bases in between. The CDR3 totals 17 residues. Per the germline V gene, CDR1 is LNHDA and CDR2 is SQIVND (reference sequence). The CDR3 bases are TGTGCCAGTAGTATAGCGCCAGTGAGACGGGCCTACAATGAGCAGTTCTTC. This codes for CASSIAPVRRAYNEQFF.